A selection of T cell receptor beta chains follows, all from one sample in a study. TCRdb redid the calling of the 5' RACE reads with MiXCR, one entry per CDR3 protein. The sample lists roughly 50,000 distinct CDR3 sequences, 17% occurring once. Sequenced material: naive CD4+ T cells sorted from blood. These receptor sequences come from a female donor with breast cancer. Each CDR3 is given with its conserved first and last residue. A D gene is named only where the DNA matches it firmly. Not all rows give a size; the values are once, few, many and, for expanded clones, a class.

j_call,clone_size,d_call,v_call,cdr3_nt,cdr3_aa
TRBJ2-5,few,NA,TRBV5-1,TGCGCCAGCAGCTTTAACCCCGGCGAGACCCAGTACTTC,CASSFNPGETQYF
TRBJ2-5,many,TRBD2,TRBV9,TGTGCCAGCAGCGATCGACTAGCGGGACCTCAAGAGACCCAGTACTTC,CASSDRLAGPQETQYF
TRBJ1-6,NA,TRBD1,TRBV5-1,TGCACCAGCAGGGACAGGGGAAATTCACCCCTCCACTTT,CTSRDRGNSPLHF
TRBJ2-6,many,NA,TRBV6-5,TGTGCCAGCAGCGGACGTGGGGCCAACGTCCTGACTTTC,CASSGRGANVLTF
TRBJ2-4,NA,NA,TRBV7-8,TGTGCCAGCAGCCCCTCTAGTAGAGACATTCAGTACTTC,CASSPSSRDIQYF
TRBJ2-1,NA,NA,TRBV12-3/TRBV12-4,TGTGCCAGCAGTTTGGGGCAGGGCTATGAGCAGTTCTTC,CASSLGQGYEQFF
TRBJ2-1,many,NA,TRBV5-1,TGCGCCAGCAGTGCCGGCGGGACGCTACAGCGGAATGAGCAGTTCTTC,CASSAGGTLQRNEQFF
TRBJ2-7,many,TRBD2,TRBV4-2,TGTGCCAGCAGCCCCACCACGGAGGGACTAGTTGCCGAGCAGTACTTC,CASSPTTEGLVAEQYF
TRBJ1-2,NA,NA,TRBV5-6,TGTGCCAGCAGAAGAGGGGGTGCCGCCTATGGCTACACCTTC,CASRRGGAAYGYTF
TRBJ2-1,NA,TRBD2,TRBV5-4,TGTGCCAGCAGCAAGACTAGCGGGGCCTCCTACAATGAGCAGTTCTTC,CASSKTSGASYNEQFF
TRBJ1-4,few,TRBD1,TRBV28,TGTGCCAGCAGTTCGAGCACCGACAGGGCTAATGAAAAACTGTTTTTT,CASSSSTDRANEKLFF
TRBJ1-2,few,NA,TRBV6-1,TGTGCCAGCAGCCCCGAGGGGCCGGGGGGTACGACGTCCGGCTACACCTTC,CASSPEGPGGTTSGYTF
TRBJ2-2,few,TRBD1,TRBV7-9,TGTGCCAGCAGCTACCGGACAGGGGTAACCGGGGAGCTGTTTTTT,CASSYRTGVTGELFF
TRBJ1-3,NA,NA,TRBV18,TGTGCCAGCTCACCTTACCGCGCCACGGGAAACACCATATATTTT,CASSPYRATGNTIYF
TRBJ2-7,NA,TRBD2,TRBV7-8,TGTGCCAGCAGCTTAGGTAGCGGGAGGATCTCCTACGAGCAGTACTTC,CASSLGSGRISYEQYF
TRBJ1-1,few,NA,TRBV4-2,TGTGCCAGCAGCCAAGATCGGGCAGCCCTCATGAACACTGAAGCTTTCTTT,CASSQDRAALMNTEAFF
TRBJ2-1,few,TRBD2,TRBV4-1,TGCGCCAGCAGCCATCGCGGGACTAGCGTCTACAATGAGCAGTTCTTC,CASSHRGTSVYNEQFF
TRBJ2-3,few,NA,TRBV18,TGTGCCAGCGCCGGGAACAACGGAACAGATACGCAGTATTTT,CASAGNNGTDTQYF
TRBJ2-7,many,NA,TRBV18,TGTGCCAGCTCACCACCCGAATCTCTCTCCGAGCAGTACTTC,CASSPPESLSEQYF
TRBJ1-1,many,NA,TRBV20-1,TGCAGTGCCCGAGTCGCGGGGAACACTGAAGCTTTCTTT,CSARVAGNTEAFF
TRBJ1-5,many,TRBD1,TRBV6-1,TGTGCCAGCAGCGACCGGGACAGGGGGCTTGTACAGCCCCAGCATTTT,CASSDRDRGLVQPQHF
TRBJ2-7,many,NA,TRBV7-2,TGTGCCAGCAGCTTAAGGGGTAAAGAGTCCTACGAGCAGTACTTC,CASSLRGKESYEQYF
TRBJ1-5,many,TRBD1,TRBV6-2/TRBV6-3,TGTGCCAGCAGTTACTCAGGACAGGGTCGCAATCAGCCCCAGCATTTT,CASSYSGQGRNQPQHF
TRBJ1-1,few,NA,TRBV6-5,TGTGCCAGCAGTACCTTCCCTCAGGGACTGGCTGAAGCTTTCTTT,CASSTFPQGLAEAFF